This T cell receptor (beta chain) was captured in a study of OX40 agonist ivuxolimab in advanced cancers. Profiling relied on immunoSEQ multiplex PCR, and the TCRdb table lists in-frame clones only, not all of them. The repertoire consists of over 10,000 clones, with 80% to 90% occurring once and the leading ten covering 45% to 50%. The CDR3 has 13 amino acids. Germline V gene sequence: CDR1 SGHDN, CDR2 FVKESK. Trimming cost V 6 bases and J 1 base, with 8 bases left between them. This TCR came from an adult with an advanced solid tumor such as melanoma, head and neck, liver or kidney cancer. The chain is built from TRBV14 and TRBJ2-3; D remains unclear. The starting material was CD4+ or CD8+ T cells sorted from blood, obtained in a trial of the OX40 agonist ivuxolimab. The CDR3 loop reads CASRLSGTDTQYF. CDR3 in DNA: TGTGCCAGCAGGTTGAGCGGCACAGATACGCAGTATTTT. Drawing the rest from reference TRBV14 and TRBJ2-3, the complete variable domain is EAGVTQFPSHSVIEKGQTVTLRCDPISGHDNLYWYRRVMGKEIKFLLHFVKESKQDESGMPNNRFLAERTGGTYSTLKVQPAELEDSGVYFCASRLSGTDTQYFGPGTRLTVL.